Sequencing of this T cell receptor (beta chain) was carried out in a study of blood T cell repertoires in COVID-19 (dated by TCRdb to 2020 to 2021). For context, the study as a whole: Collaborator samples came from the United States, Italy and Spain and covered acute and convalescent phases of COVID-19. The sample metadata nearly always contained a de-identified subject ID, COVID-19 status, age in years and sex. The samples were drawn from two sources: the first 160 participants of the ongoing ImmuneRACE study, and 950 to 1,500 subjects contributed by 6 global collaborators. Where HLA class I and class II types were available, the types were taken from metadata supplied by the sample provider, not from assay-based typing. The material from the prospective study consisted of cDNA or gDNA derived from T cells, B-cell-depleted T cells, or PBMCs. Subjects who had been exposed to COVID-19, were actively infected with it, or had recovered from it provided the deeply sampled blood TCRbeta repertoires that made up the dataset. The repertoires were released in a freely available public database intended as a resource for research on the immune response to SARS-CoV-2.

There are 14 amino acids in the CDR3, from cysteine to phenylalanine inclusive. Left in the record is the CDR3 DNA by itself, 42 bases read in frame from the first base. CDR1 and CDR2 were assigned from the germline V gene as MRHNA and SNTAGT. Trimming removed 5 bases from V and 1 base from J, leaving 11 bases between the germline ends. Each collaborating institution followed its own protocols to collect whole blood in K2EDTA tubes. For TCRbeta analysis, collaborators shipped samples as frozen whole blood, isolated PBMCs, or DNA extracted from either of those sample types. Study-wide conclusions, independent of this receptor: The quantity of clinical and demographic metadata differed by source and by participant and was supplied without curation.

TCRbeta CDR3 regions were amplified from genomic DNA by means of the immunoSEQ Assay, a bias-controlled multiplex PCR. The authors' pipeline ran thus. Nucleated cell counts per sample were estimated from amplification of reference gene primers within the assay. Sequence reads were collapsed and filtered to measure the absolute abundance of every unique TCRbeta CDR3 rearrangement. Productive Simpson clonality was computed per sample as the square root of Simpson's diversity index over productive rearrangements. In its TCRdb copy, this immuneACCESS table keeps in-frame sequences only and misses some clones. Where compared with another copy, unresolved V genes explain less than half of these, and the others have no known cause. The D gene and trimming were derived from the DNA, and the V and J assignments and clone size from that table. This sample has about 440,000 clones in its table, and around 89% of those were observed once. Of the sample, approximately 4.3% is held by the ten largest clones.

As to this clone: Which antigen it targets is not known. No base quality values were provided; no much bigger clone lies one nucleotide off.

The chain is encoded by TRBV6-4 joined to TRBJ2-5, and possibly TRBD1, on 5 matching bases. The source of this sequence is a woman aged 30 to 39 with acute or convalescent COVID-19. The sequenced sample consisted of peripheral blood. The CDR3 loop reads CASSNRTSQETQYF. The sequenced DNA: TGTGCCAGCAGTAACAGGACATCCCAAGAGACCCAGTACTTC.